Shown below are 24 T cell receptor beta chains from a single sample sequenced in a study of blood T cell repertoires in COVID-19. Libraries were prepared by immunoSEQ multiplex PCR; TCRdb keeps only in-frame clonotypes and omits some of them. This table holds 150,000 or so clones, more than 75% found once. Material for sequencing was PBMCs or T cells enriched from blood (not recorded which). The source is a woman between 50 and 59 years old who had recovered from COVID-19.

The chain couples TRBV27 to TRBJ2-3; a weak D match, TRBD1 (5 bases). V shed 6 bases and J shed 1 base, with 11 bases lying between them. The CDR3 contains 14 residues. CDR1 and CDR2 from the germline V gene are MNHEY and SMNVEV (reference sequence). CDR3 amino acids: CASRATVGTDTQYF. The CDR3 nucleotides are TGTGCCAGCAGGGCGACAGTAGGCACAGATACGCAGTATTTT.

This chain joins TRBV6-5 and TRBJ2-7; 10 nucleotides agree with TRBD1. J gave up 3 bases and V 7 bases, and 6 bases lay outside the gene matches. This CDR3 is 14 amino acids long. Germline V lookup: CDR1 MNHEY, CDR2 SVGAGI. In DNA, the CDR3 is TGTGCCAGCAATCCCGGGACAGGGGTCTACGAGCAGTACTTC. This sequence encodes CASNPGTGVYEQYF.

The genes are TRBV13 and TRBJ2-7, with TRBD1 identical over 11 bases. V lost 6 bases to trimming and J lost 3 bases; unmatched junction nucleotides: 7. The germline gives CDR1 PRHDT, CDR2 FYEKMQ (reference sequence). The CDR3 runs to 15 residues. CDR3 nucleotides: TGTGCCAGCAGGTCGTCCGGGACAGGGGGCTACGAGCAGTACTTC. Protein: CASRSSGTGGYEQYF.

The chain employs TRBV11-2 and TRBJ1-3; no clear D gene. Germline V gene data show CDR1 as SGHAT and CDR2 as FQNNGV. V lost 6 bases to trimming and J lost 2 bases, with 8 bases between them. The CDR3 sequence is 13 residues long. The CDR3 nucleotides are TGTGCCAGCAGACTTAGTCCTGGAAACACCATATATTTT. This codes for CASRLSPGNTIYF. Full variable domain (missing parts from reference TRBV11-2 and TRBJ1-3): EAGVAQSPRYKIIEKRQSVAFWCNPISGHATLYWYQQILGQGPKLLIQFQNNGVVDDSQLPKDRFSAERLKGVDSTLKIQPAKLEDSAVYLCASRLSPGNTIYFGEGSWLTVV.

The V gene is TRBV6-2 or TRBV6-3, the J gene TRBJ2-5, with 14 nucleotides matching TRBD2. Trimming at V came to 3 bases and at J to 1 base, leaving 10 bases not matched to a gene. This CDR3 is built from 19 residues. The germline gives CDR1 MNHEY, CDR2 SVGEGT. CDR3 coding DNA: TGTGCCAGCAGTTATATGGGGACTAGCGGGAGATTTCCCCAAGAGACCCAGTACTTC. Encoded protein: CASSYMGTSGRFPQETQYF.

This chain uses TRBV27 with TRBJ2-7; 10 nucleotides align to TRBD2. CDR1 MNHEY and CDR2 SMNVEV come from the germline V gene (reference sequence). This CDR3 contains 14 residues. V was clipped by 7 bases and J by 1 base; unmatched bases: 4. The CDR3 spells CASKPGLASYEQYF. The CDR3 DNA reads as TGTGCCAGCAAACCGGGACTAGCGTCCTACGAGCAGTACTTC.

This clone has just a few counts. The chain combines TRBV12-3 or TRBV12-4 with TRBJ1-2, with a weak D call TRBD1 (5 bases). This CDR3 has 13 amino acids. Trimming pared 7 bases from V and 5 bases from J, leaving 14 bases between. CDR3: CASTMEGNYGYTF. Here the CDR3 DNA reads TGTGCCAGCACCATGGAGGGGAATTATGGCTACACCTTC.

The V and J genes are TRBV7-8 and TRBJ2-5, with D maybe TRBD1 (6 bases). This CDR3 has 16 residues. Deletions cut 0 bases from V and 4 bases from J, with 15 bases between. Looked up from germline, CDR1 is SGHVS and CDR2 is FQNEAQ. Here the CDR3 reads CASSLAGQLRGETQYF. The CDR3 DNA reads as TGTGCCAGCAGCTTAGCCGGACAGCTCCGGGGAGAGACCCAGTACTTC.

The gene calls are TRBV5-1 and TRBJ2-2, with D hard to call. The CDR3 totals 14 residues. Trimming took off 4 bases at V and 8 bases at J, with 15 bases between the two ends. Germline CDR1 reads SGHRS; CDR2 reads YFSETQ. The CDR3: CASSRVAPLGELFF. In DNA, the CDR3 is TGCGCCAGCAGCCGGGTTGCGCCATTAGGGGAGCTGTTTTTT.

The chain is built from TRBV11-2 and TRBJ1-4, with D perhaps TRBD1 (6 bases). Germline V lookup: CDR1 SGHAT, CDR2 FQNNGV. Trimming shortened V by 5 bases and J by 4 bases, and 17 bases separated the two germline ends. This CDR3 spans 16 amino acids. CDR3 in DNA: TGTGCCAGCAGCCCCCGGACATACAGGGATAATGAAAAACTGTTTTTT. It specifies CASSPRTYRDNEKLFF.

This clone came up a few times. The chain joins TRBV5-1 to TRBJ1-1; possible D gene TRBD1, 5 bases. CDR1 is SGHRS and CDR2 is YFSETQ in the germline V gene. Trimming took off 3 bases at V and 7 bases at J, with 13 bases between the two ends. The CDR3 consists of 13 residues. The CDR3 here is CASSSDGGGEAFF. As DNA, the CDR3 is TGCGCCAGCAGCTCTGACGGGGGAGGTGAAGCTTTCTTT.

The genes are TRBV3-1 (or the pseudogene TRBV3-2) and TRBJ1-2, with D uncertain. V dropped 4 bases and J dropped 3 bases, with 6 bases sitting between them. The length of the CDR3 is 12 residues. Germline V CDR1 and CDR2: LGHDT, YNNKEL (reference sequence). CDR3 sequence (DNA): TGTGCCAGCAGCCCGGGGTACTATGGCTACACCTTC. Its translation: CASSPGYYGYTF.

V usage is TRBV6-5 and J usage is TRBJ1-1, with 11 positions matching TRBD1. CDR3 length: 15 amino acids. Per germline, CDR1 MNHEY and CDR2 SVGAGI. The J segment lost 5 bases and the V segment lost 4 bases, leaving 6 bases of the junction unmatched. The CDR3 spells CASSWTGGRGTEAFF. The CDR3, as DNA: TGTGCCAGCAGTTGGACAGGGGGCCGGGGTACTGAAGCTTTCTTT.

This clone was seen a handful of times. The chain uses TRBV7-9 and TRBJ2-5; 7 positions match TRBD2. CDR3 size: 13 residues. Germline V gene lookup returns CDR1 SEHNR and CDR2 FQNEAQ (reference sequence). Germline trimming cut 11 bases from V and 3 bases from J; bases unmatched to any gene: 9. CDR3 sequence reads: CASRSGGKETQYF. CDR3 DNA sequence: TGTGCCTCCCGATCGGGGGGAAAAGAGACCCAGTACTTC.

The CDR3 sequence is CASTDRGLSNQPQHF. The CDR3 region has the DNA TGTGCCAGTACTGACAGGGGGCTAAGCAATCAGCCCCAGCATTTT. This chain uses TRBV19 with TRBJ1-5; 10 nucleotides match TRBD1. Germline CDR1 LNHDA, CDR2 SQIVND (reference sequence). CDR3 length: 15 residues. The junction had 4 bases not matched to a gene; V was cut back by 7 bases and J by 1 base. Combining the CDR3 with reference TRBV19 and TRBJ1-5 gives the whole variable domain DGGITQSPKYLFRKEGQNVTLSCEQNLNHDAMYWYRQDPGQGLRLIYYSQIVNDFQKGDIAEGYSVSREKKESFPLTVTSAQKNPTAFYLCASTDRGLSNQPQHFGDGTRLSIL.

This CDR3 is CASSPLEEHQPQHF. CDR3 coding DNA: TGTGCCAGTAGTCCTCTAGAAGAACATCAGCCCCAGCATTTT. The chain combines TRBV19 with TRBJ1-5; D remains ambiguous. Germline lookup yields CDR1 LNHDA and CDR2 SQIVND (reference sequence). V shed 5 bases and J shed 5 bases, with 13 bases lying between them. This CDR3 has 14 amino acids.

This rearrangement joins TRBV5-4 to TRBJ2-3; 9 bases match TRBD1. CDR1 and CDR2 (germline): SGHNT, YYREEE (reference sequence). V shed 4 bases, J shed 1 base, and the junction held 4 bases outside the gene matches. The CDR3 extends over 15 amino acids. This CDR3 reads CASSRTGAGTDTQYF. CDR3 DNA sequence: TGTGCCAGCAGCAGGACAGGGGCCGGCACAGATACGCAGTATTTT.

The chain combines TRBV12-1 with TRBJ2-2; TRBD2, as called in the table, went unchecked against the DNA. TRBV12-1 is shown as a pseudogene. The CDR3 is 14 residues long. CDR3 bases: TGTGCCAGCAGCGACCAAGCGCACACCGGGGAGCTGTTTTTT. This encodes CASSDQAHTGELFF.

This rearrangement joins TRBV25-1 to TRBJ1-4, with a tentative D call TRBD1 (6 bases). This CDR3 region has 15 residues. Trimming took off 7 bases at V and 8 bases at J, with 20 bases between the two ends. Germline assignment: CDR1 MGHDK and CDR2 SYGVNS. Here the CDR3 reads CASTHTRGGEEKLFF. The CDR3 DNA sequence: TGTGCCAGCACCCACACCAGGGGCGGAGAAGAAAAACTGTTTTTT.

V gene TRBV7-6 combines with J gene TRBJ2-5, with TRBD2 matching 9 bases. CDR1 is SGHVS and CDR2 is FNYEAQ in the germline V gene. With 5 bases clipped from V and 6 bases from J, the junction kept 13 bases outside the gene matches. The CDR3 length is 16 residues. CDR3 loop: CASSPGGLAGFQTQYF. The CDR3 DNA reads TGTGCCAGCAGCCCGGGTGGGCTAGCGGGATTTCAGACCCAGTACTTC. Drawing the rest from reference TRBV7-6 and TRBJ2-5, the complete variable domain is GAGVSQSPRYKVTKRGQDVALRCDPISGHVSLYWYRQALGQGPEFLTYFNYEAQQDKSGLPNDRFSAERPEGSISTLTIQRTEQRDSAMYRCASSPGGLAGFQTQYFGPGTRLLVL.

This sequence joins TRBV6-5 and TRBJ1-1, with 7 bases aligning to TRBD1. The CDR3 loop spans 16 amino acids. The germline gives CDR1 MNHEY, CDR2 SVGAGI. The J segment lost 1 base and the V segment lost 4 bases, leaving 9 bases of the junction unmatched. The CDR3 spells CASSLQGIRTNTEAFF. CDR3 DNA sequence: TGTGCCAGCAGTTTACAGGGGATAAGAACGAACACTGAAGCTTTCTTT.

V usage is TRBV7-2 and J usage is TRBJ2-1, with TRBD2 as a possible D gene (6 bases). Germline loops: CDR1 SGHTA, CDR2 FQGNSA. V was clipped by 2 bases and J by 4 bases, with 12 bases between them. There are 15 residues in the CDR3. The CDR3 spells CASSLMPGAYNEQFF. CDR3 bases: TGTGCCAGCAGCTTAATGCCGGGAGCGTACAATGAGCAGTTCTTC.

The chain is built from TRBV18 and TRBJ2-2; 9 bases line up with TRBD2. The CDR3 runs to 16 residues. Unmatched junction bases numbered 4, after V lost 4 bases and J lost 1 base. Germline values: CDR1 KGHSH, CDR2 LQKENI. As DNA, the CDR3 is TGTGCCAGCTCACTACAGACTAGCGGGAACACCGGGGAGCTGTTTTTT. Translation gives CASSLQTSGNTGELFF.

The J gene is TRBJ1-2, the V gene TRBV24-1, with D possibly being TRBD1 (6 bases). The germline gives CDR1 KGHDR, CDR2 SFDVKD. The CDR3 consists of 14 residues. The V gene lost 0 bases and the J gene lost 3 bases, with 7 bases spanning the gap. CDR3 DNA: TGTGCCACCAGTGATTTGGCAGGGGACTATGGCTACACCTTC. Translated: CATSDLAGDYGYTF.